The rows below give T cell receptor beta chains drawn from one sample of a study of graft-versus-host responses after intestinal transplantation. Sequencing used immunoSEQ multiplex PCR; TCRdb keeps in-frame clones, though not all of them. The sample includes some 110,000 clones, 90% of them seen just once. These receptors have no identified antigens. Source: unstimulated CD4+ T cells sorted from spleen or lymph node cells, taken before intestinal transplant. Receptors were obtained from a human donor who received an intestinal transplant. Both conserved end residues are part of each CDR3.

v_call: TRBV7-7
j_call: TRBJ1-4
cdr3_aa: CASSLYPGEKLFF

v_call: TRBV6-6
j_call: TRBJ2-2
cdr3_aa: CAGLKTNTGELFF

v_call: TRBV6-6
j_call: TRBJ1-3
cdr3_aa: CASSYGQGSSGNTIYF

v_call: TRBV5-1
j_call: TRBJ2-1
cdr3_aa: CASSLSSGSYNEQFF

v_call: TRBV6-1
j_call: TRBJ2-7
cdr3_aa: CASSEAWGSAGEEGEQYF

v_call: TRBV5-1
j_call: TRBJ1-1
cdr3_aa: CASSPLTPGGNTEAFF

v_call: TRBV18
j_call: TRBJ2-7
cdr3_aa: CASSFRRTATYEQYF

v_call: TRBV18
j_call: TRBJ1-4
cdr3_aa: CASLRTGGEKLFF

v_call: TRBV6-5
j_call: TRBJ1-3
cdr3_aa: CASRAFSSGNTIYF

v_call: TRBV2
j_call: TRBJ2-7
cdr3_aa: CASSEVSGTYEQYF

v_call: TRBV7-2
j_call: TRBJ1-2
cdr3_aa: CASSPNGQRITNYGYTF

v_call: TRBV28
j_call: TRBJ2-1
cdr3_aa: CASSLWDTDNEQFF

v_call: TRBV11-2
j_call: TRBJ2-7
cdr3_aa: CASSLLGLEQYF

v_call: TRBV29-1
j_call: TRBJ2-5
cdr3_aa: CSARRASGETQYF

v_call: TRBV10-1
j_call: TRBJ2-5
cdr3_aa: CASSESPSGGQETQYF

v_call: TRBV19
j_call: TRBJ1-3
cdr3_aa: CASSFRDRGPDSGNTIYF